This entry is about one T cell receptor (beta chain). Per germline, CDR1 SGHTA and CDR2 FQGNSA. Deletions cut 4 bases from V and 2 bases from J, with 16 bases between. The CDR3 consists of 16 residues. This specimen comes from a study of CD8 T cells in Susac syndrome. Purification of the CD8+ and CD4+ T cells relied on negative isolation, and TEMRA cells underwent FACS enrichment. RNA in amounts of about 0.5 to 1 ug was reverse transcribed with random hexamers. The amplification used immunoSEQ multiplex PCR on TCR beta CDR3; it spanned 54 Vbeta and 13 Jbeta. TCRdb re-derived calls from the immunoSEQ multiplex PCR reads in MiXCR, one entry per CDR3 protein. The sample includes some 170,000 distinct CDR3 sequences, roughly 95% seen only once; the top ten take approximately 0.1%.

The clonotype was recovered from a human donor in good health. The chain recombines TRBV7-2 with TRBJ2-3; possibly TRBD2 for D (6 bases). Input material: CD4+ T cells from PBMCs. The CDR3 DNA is TGTGCCAGCAGCTCCCAACGGGTGCGGGACACAGATACGCAGTATTTT. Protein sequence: CASSSQRVRDTDTQYF.